Below, 31 T cell receptor beta chains from the same sample are listed, as sequenced in a study of blood T cell repertoires in COVID-19. The method was immunoSEQ multiplex PCR; TCRdb's version includes in-frame clones alone and lacks a portion of them. The data show 100,000 to 150,000 clones, more than 70% seen once. Material: peripheral blood. Receptor source: a man aged 50 or older with acute or convalescent COVID-19.

V usage is TRBV4-1 and J usage is TRBJ2-7; 7 nucleotides align to TRBD2. The V gene's germline CDR1 is MGHRA and CDR2 YSYEKL. Trimming removed 4 bases from V and 7 bases from J; junction bases left unmatched: 13. The length of the CDR3 is 15 residues. CDR3 bases: TGCGCCAGCAGCCCTCGGGACTACCCCGCGGTTGAGCAGTACTTC. Protein product: CASSPRDYPAVEQYF.

The gene calls are TRBV5-1 and TRBJ1-1, with TRBD1 matching 7 bases. The CDR3 is made up of 16 amino acids. The germline V gene has CDR1 SGHRS and CDR2 YFSETQ. The ends lost 1 base at V and 2 bases at J; junction bases unmatched: 8. CDR3 loop: CASSLIVTGVNTEAFF. The CDR3 DNA follows: TGCGCCAGCAGCTTGATCGTCACAGGGGTTAACACTGAAGCTTTCTTT.

The V and J genes are TRBV5-4 and TRBJ2-1; 7 bases match TRBD2. This CDR3 spans 14 amino acids. The junction had 6 bases not matched to a gene; V was cut back by 7 bases and J by 2 bases. Germline CDR1 is SGHNT and CDR2 is YYREEE (reference sequence). CDR3 coding DNA: TGTGCCAGCTCGGCGGGGGACGCCTACAATGAGCAGTTCTTC. This sequence encodes CASSAGDAYNEQFF.

The rearrangement joins TRBV3-1 (or the pseudogene TRBV3-2) to TRBJ2-1; 10 nucleotides align to TRBD2. Germline V gene sequence: CDR1 LGHDT, CDR2 YNNKEL (reference sequence). The CDR3 length is 17 residues. V shed 8 bases and J 4 bases; nucleotides not matched to a gene: 14. In DNA form, the CDR3 reads TGTGCCAGCGGTTTATGGGGTAGCGGGGGGATTTACAATGAGCAGTTCTTC. Protein product: CASGLWGSGGIYNEQFF.

The chain uses TRBV28 and TRBJ2-1, with D hard to call. The CDR3 spans 13 residues. Trimming removed 7 bases from V and 4 bases from J, with 11 bases in between. Germline assignment: CDR1 MDHEN and CDR2 SYDVKM. The CDR3 spells CASNSGGYNEQFF. In nucleotides, the CDR3 is TGTGCCAGCAACTCGGGTGGGTACAATGAGCAGTTCTTC. The full variable domain, its missing parts supplied by reference TRBV28 and TRBJ2-1, is DVKVTQSSRYLVKRTGEKVFLECVQDMDHENMFWYRQDPGLGLRLIYFSYDVKMKEKGDIPEGYSVSREKKERFSLILESASTNQTSMYLCASNSGGYNEQFFGPGTRLTVL.

This chain joins TRBV24-1 and TRBJ2-7; D gene ambiguous. V gave up 5 bases and J gave up 4 bases, with 11 bases separating them. The germline V gene has CDR1 KGHDR and CDR2 SFDVKD. The CDR3 is made up of 13 amino acids. The chain's CDR3 is CATSAVGRYEQYF. The CDR3 DNA sequence: TGTGCCACCAGTGCCGTCGGTCGATACGAGCAGTACTTC.

The chain links TRBV7-9 to TRBJ2-5; 7 bases align to TRBD1. V gave up 3 bases and J gave up 5 bases; unmatched junction bases: 6. Looked up from germline, CDR1 is SEHNR and CDR2 is FQNEAQ (reference sequence). CDR3 length: 14 residues. CDR3 sequence (DNA): TGTGCCAGCAGCTTTTCCGGGACAGTGGAGACCCAGTACTTC. Amino acids: CASSFSGTVETQYF.

This clone was seen a handful of times. V and J are TRBV18 and TRBJ1-1, with TRBD1 as a possible D gene (6 bases). This CDR3 is built from 16 residues. The germline CDR1 and CDR2 sequences are KGHSH and LQKENI. Deletions cut 1 base from V and 0 bases from J, with 12 bases between. In nucleotides, the CDR3 is TGTGCCAGCTCACCACGACAGGTAGGCATGAACACTGAAGCTTTCTTT. This encodes CASSPRQVGMNTEAFF. The full variable domain, rest sourced from reference TRBV18 and TRBJ1-1, is NAGVMQNPRHLVRRRGQEARLRCSPMKGHSHVYWYRQLPEEGLKFMVYLQKENIIDESGMPKERFSAEFPKEGPSILRIQQVVRGDSAAYFCASSPRQVGMNTEAFFGQGTRLTVV.

The chain links TRBV5-1 to TRBJ1-1, with D unresolved. In germline, CDR1 is SGHRS, CDR2 YFSETQ. Between the trimmed V and J ends, which lost 4 bases and 1 base, there was a span of 14 bases. The CDR3 has 15 amino acids. This CDR3 reads CASSMTTEGNTEAFF. CDR3 nucleotide sequence: TGCGCCAGCAGCATGACCACCGAGGGGAACACTGAAGCTTTCTTT.

V gene TRBV12-2 combines with J gene TRBJ1-4. TRBV12-2 is annotated as a pseudogene. The CDR3 contains 13 residues. DNA for the CDR3: TGTGCAAGTCGCTTACCTTTTAATGAAAAACTGTTTTTT. It encodes CASRLPFNEKLFF.

The V and J genes are TRBV7-9 and TRBJ2-7; 10 nucleotides match TRBD2. V dropped 5 bases and J dropped 6; count of bases not matched to a gene: 10. CDR3 length: 15 amino acids. Germline V gives CDR1 SEHNR, CDR2 FQNEAQ (reference sequence). The CDR3 protein is CASSIRGLASGEQYF. CDR3 DNA sequence: TGTGCCAGCAGCATTCGGGGACTAGCGTCAGGCGAGCAGTACTTC.

The rearrangement joins TRBV29-1 to TRBJ1-1; possible D gene TRBD1, 6 bases. Looked up from germline, CDR1 is SQVTM and CDR2 is ANQGSEA. V lost 3 bases and J lost 11, with 16 bases in between. This CDR3 is built from 12 residues. CDR3 DNA sequence: TGCAGCGTTGACAGGGACACCCGGGGCGCTTTCTTT. This gives the protein CSVDRDTRGAFF.

This clone was seen once. The J gene is TRBJ1-1, the V gene TRBV27, with D possibly being TRBD1 (6 bases). V dropped 5 bases and J dropped 3 bases, with 10 bases sitting between them. This CDR3 has 13 amino acids. Germline CDR1 and CDR2: MNHEY and SMNVEV (reference sequence). The CDR3 spells CASSTNRDTEAFF. The CDR3, as DNA: TGTGCCAGCAGTACTAACAGGGACACTGAAGCTTTCTTT.

The CDR3 region has the DNA TGTGCCAGCTCACCTGTCCCGGGACAGGGTGCGGGGACTGAAGCTTTCTTT. Translation gives CASSPVPGQGAGTEAFF. V is TRBV18 and J is TRBJ1-1, with 9 bases matching TRBD1. Germline trimming cut 3 bases from V and 5 bases from J; bases unmatched to any gene: 13. Germline-derived CDR1 and CDR2 are KGHSH and LQKENI. CDR3 length: 17 residues.

J is TRBJ1-2 and V is TRBV3-1 (or the pseudogene TRBV3-2); D is unclear. The germline CDR1 and CDR2 sequences are LGHDT and YNNKEL (reference sequence). Trimming left V 2 bases short and J 7 bases short, with 17 bases between. The CDR3 spans 15 residues. In nucleotides, the CDR3 is TGTGCCAGCAGCCAAAGTCCCGGCGGAGTTGTTGGCTACACCTTC. This sequence encodes CASSQSPGGVVGYTF.

The chain uses TRBV5-1 and TRBJ2-3, with 8 bases lining up with TRBD2. CDR3 length: 14 residues. The J segment lost 5 bases and the V segment lost 4 bases, leaving 6 bases of the junction unmatched. Looked up from germline, CDR1 is SGHRS and CDR2 is YFSETQ. The CDR3 loop reads CASSREGRGDTQYF. The CDR3 DNA follows: TGCGCCAGCAGCCGGGAGGGCCGGGGAGATACGCAGTATTTT.

This clone was found a few times. The DNA for the CDR3 is TGTGCCAGCAGCCAAGATTACGAGGGGACAGTTTATGGCTACACCTTC. This sequence encodes CASSQDYEGTVYGYTF. V is TRBV4-2 and J is TRBJ1-2, with 7 bases fitting TRBD1. The germline gives CDR1 LGHNA, CDR2 YNFKEQ. The J segment lost 5 bases and the V segment lost 0 bases, leaving 9 bases of the junction unmatched. There are 16 residues in the CDR3.

The CDR3 DNA follows: TGTGCCAGTATCGGCGACAGGGGAATGAACACTGAAGCTTTCTTT. It yields the protein CASIGDRGMNTEAFF. The chain recombines TRBV19 with TRBJ1-1; 8 nucleotides match TRBD1. This CDR3 region has 15 residues. Germline CDR1 reads LNHDA; CDR2 reads SQIVND (reference sequence). Losses at the gene ends were 7 bases for V and 0 bases for J; bases not matched to a gene: 7. Full variable domain (rest looked up from reference TRBV19 and TRBJ1-1): DGGITQSPKYLFRKEGQNVTLSCEQNLNHDAMYWYRQDPGQGLRLIYYSQIVNDFQKGDIAEGYSVSREKKESFPLTVTSAQKNPTAFYLCASIGDRGMNTEAFFGQGTRLTVV.

The V gene is TRBV6-5, the J gene TRBJ2-1; 7 bases match TRBD2. The germline V gene encodes CDR1 MNHEY and CDR2 SVGAGI. Trimming at V came to 6 bases and at J to 3 bases, leaving 2 bases not matched to a gene. CDR3 length: 13 residues. CDR3 DNA sequence: TGTGCCAGCAGGCTAGCGGTCTACAATGAGCAGTTCTTC. This codes for CASRLAVYNEQFF.

The chain recombines TRBV28 with TRBJ1-5; 7 nucleotides line up with TRBD1. This CDR3 has 16 amino acids. Germline loops: CDR1 MDHEN, CDR2 SYDVKM. V shed 6 bases and J 7 bases; nucleotides not matched to a gene: 15. The CDR3, as DNA: TGTGCCAGCAGGCCCGGGGGGGCGACAGGGCAACAGCCCCAGCATTTT. Amino acids: CASRPGGATGQQPQHF.

In DNA form, the CDR3 reads TGTGCCAGCTCACCGATTGGGCCTCCCTACGAGCAGTACTTC. Protein: CASSPIGPPYEQYF. This rearrangement joins TRBV18 to TRBJ2-7, with D uncertain. The CDR3 length is 14 residues. Trimming removed 3 bases at V and 2 bases at J, with 11 bases between. The germline gives CDR1 KGHSH, CDR2 LQKENI.

V gene TRBV5-1 combines with J gene TRBJ2-3; D is ambiguous. V was trimmed by 0 bases and J by 1 base, leaving 9 bases between them. CDR1 SGHRS and CDR2 YFSETQ come from the germline V gene. The CDR3 sequence is 15 residues long. CDR3 bases: TGCGCCAGCAGCTTGGGACCTCAGGGCACAGATACGCAGTATTTT. Translation gives CASSLGPQGTDTQYF. The complete variable domain, with remaining parts taken from reference TRBV5-1 and TRBJ2-3, reads KAGVTQTPRYLIKTRGQQVTLSCSPISGHRSVSWYQQTPGQGLQFLFEYFSETQRNKGNFPGRFSGRQFSNSRSEMNVSTLELGDSALYLCASSLGPQGTDTQYFGPGTRLTVL.

Notes on this clone: At one end, the junction sequence differs from germline, possibly due to a read error. V gene TRBV15 combines with J gene TRBJ1-4; 7 bases agree with TRBD1. The CDR3 sequence is 14 residues long. CDR1 and CDR2 (germline): LNHNV, YYDKDF (reference sequence). This chain's CDR3 is CATRRGTVNEKLFF. CDR3 nucleotides: TGTGCCACCCGCAGAGGGACAGTTAATGAAAAACTGTTTTTT.

The CDR3 nucleotides read TGTGCCAGCAGCCACAGGGAGCGCAACGTCCTGACTTTC. Its protein is CASSHRERNVLTF. The chain joins TRBV7-9 to TRBJ2-6; a weak D match, TRBD1 (6 bases). Germline V CDR1 and CDR2: SEHNR, FQNEAQ (reference sequence). The CDR3 totals 13 residues. V was pared by 5 bases and J by 9 bases, with 11 bases between. The whole variable domain, filled in from reference TRBV7-9 and TRBJ2-6, reads DTGVSQNPRHKITKRGQNVTFRCDPISEHNRLYWYRQTLGQGPEFLTYFQNEAQLEKSRLLSDRFSAERPKGSFSTLEIQRTEQGDSAMYLCASSHRERNVLTFGAGSRLTVL.

The rearrangement uses TRBV28 and TRBJ1-2; D may be TRBD1 (5 bases). V lost 1 base, J lost 4 bases, and 7 bases lay in between. The germline V gene encodes CDR1 MDHEN and CDR2 SYDVKM. The CDR3 contains 13 residues. CDR3 sequence reads: CASSLLRGYGYTF. As DNA, the CDR3 is TGTGCCAGCAGTTTATTAAGGGGCTATGGCTACACCTTC.

The rearrangement joins TRBV28 to TRBJ1-2, with a possible D match to TRBD1 (6 bases). V lost 6 bases and J 4 bases, leaving 21 bases between the germline ends. The CDR3 has 16 amino acids. CDR1 and CDR2 (germline): MDHEN, SYDVKM. CDR3 protein: CASRRQDSQTLYGYTF. Written as DNA, the CDR3 is TGTGCCAGCAGACGACAGGATTCGCAAACCCTCTATGGCTACACCTTC.

CDR3 loop: CASSYSTGRLNTEAFF. As DNA, the CDR3 is TGTGCCAGCAGTTACTCGACCGGCAGGCTTAACACTGAAGCTTTCTTT. V usage is TRBV6-5 and J usage is TRBJ1-1, with D uncertain. V shed 0 bases and J shed 2 bases, with 13 bases lying between them. CDR1 is MNHEY and CDR2 is SVGAGI in the germline V gene. This CDR3 has 16 residues.

The gene calls are TRBV5-4 and TRBJ2-3; D is perhaps TRBD2 (5 bases). This CDR3 is built from 15 residues. Per germline, CDR1 SGHNT and CDR2 YYREEE (reference sequence). Deletions cut 4 bases from V and 1 base from J, with 13 bases between. CDR3 coding DNA: TGTGCCAGCAGCCTTAGGACTCTCGGCACAGATACGCAGTATTTT. This sequence encodes CASSLRTLGTDTQYF. The full variable domain, completed using reference TRBV5-4 and TRBJ2-3, is ETGVTQSPTHLIKTRGQQVTLRCSSQSGHNTVSWYQQALGQGPQFIFQYYREEENGRGNFPPRFSGLQFPNYSSELNVNALELDDSALYLCASSLRTLGTDTQYFGPGTRLTVL.

This sequence joins TRBV6-1 and TRBJ1-2, with a tentative D call TRBD1 (6 bases). V dropped 3 bases and J dropped 13 bases, with 18 bases sitting between them. Per germline, CDR1 MNHNS and CDR2 SASEGT. The CDR3 contains 13 residues. The CDR3 is CASSEARRQAGTF. The CDR3, as DNA: TGTGCCAGCAGTGAGGCCCGCCGACAGGCGGGCACCTTC.

The CDR3: CASSPRQGGRYF. DNA of the CDR3: TGTGCCAGCAGTCCCAGACAGGGAGGTCGGTACTTC. This chain uses TRBV2 with TRBJ2-7, with D tentatively TRBD1 (7 bases). CDR3 length: 12 amino acids. The germline CDR1 and CDR2 sequences are SNHLY and FYNNEI. The V end lost 5 bases, the J end lost 12 bases, and 17 bases lay between the germline ends. Supplemented by reference TRBV2 and TRBJ2-7, the full variable domain reads EPEVTQTPSHQVTQMGQEVILRCVPISNHLYFYWYRQILGQKVEFLVSFYNNEISEKSEIFDDQFSVERPDGSNFTLKIRSTKLEDSAMYFCASSPRQGGRYFGPGTRLTVT.

As to this clone: One end of the junction varies from germline; a read error may be responsible. This chain uses TRBV29-1 with TRBJ2-7; the D gene is possibly TRBD2 (6 bases). The CDR3 sequence is 14 residues long. Germline V gives CDR1 SQVTM, CDR2 ANQGSEA. The CDR3 region is CSAEGDGSSYEQYF. The CDR3 DNA sequence: TGCAGCGCTGAAGGGGACGGGAGCTCCTACGAGCAGTACTTC.